The source of this TCR beta chain is a study of blood T cell repertoires in COVID-19. Study in general: In each case, the material was cDNA or gDNA derived from T cells, B-cell-depleted T cells, or PBMCs.

Sequencing was performed with immunoSEQ multiplex PCR; in TCRdb, only in-frame clones are kept and a portion is missing. The sample holds under 350,000 clones, nearly 90% seen once. Between the trimmed V and J ends, which lost 1 base and 1 base, there was a span of 13 bases. CDR1 SGHRS and CDR2 YFSETQ come from the germline V gene. This CDR3 is built from 16 residues. The gene calls are TRBV5-1 and TRBJ2-3; a possible D gene is TRBD1 (6 bases). This TCR derives from a woman aged 55-69 years who had recovered from COVID-19. The specimen was PBMCs or T cells enriched from blood (not recorded which). The CDR3 spells CASSLIAPGGTDTQYF. The DNA of the CDR3 is TGCGCCAGCAGCTTGATAGCCCCAGGGGGCACAGATACGCAGTATTTT. Drawing the rest from reference TRBV5-1 and TRBJ2-3, the complete variable domain is KAGVTQTPRYLIKTRGQQVTLSCSPISGHRSVSWYQQTPGQGLQFLFEYFSETQRNKGNFPGRFSGRQFSNSRSEMNVSTLELGDSALYLCASSLIAPGGTDTQYFGPGTRLTVL.